Below, 13 T cell receptor beta chains from the same sample are listed, as sequenced in a study of T cells expressing NK-cell markers. TCRdb re-called the 5' RACE reads and gives one entry per CDR3 protein, without DNA. The sample totals about 260,000 distinct CDR3 sequences. Specimen: blood T cells: a sorted CD56 or NKG2C T cell subset, CD4+ or CD8+ T cells, or bulk PBMC T cells (not recorded which). The receptors come from a woman between 18 and 70 years old in good health.

The gene calls are TRBV12-3 or TRBV12-4 and TRBJ1-3. There are 14 residues in the CDR3. CDR3: CASSIGRGGNTIYF.

The chain employs TRBV12-3 or TRBV12-4 and TRBJ1-3; TCRdb names TRBD1, which stays unverified in the absence of DNA. This CDR3 comprises 14 residues. CDR3 sequence: CASSFGTVGNTIYF.

The chain links TRBV12-3 or TRBV12-4 to TRBJ1-2; TCRdb's D call of TRBD1 is untestable without DNA. The CDR3 runs 13 residues. The CDR3: CASRETGTYGYTF.

The rearrangement joins TRBV11-1 to TRBJ2-1; there is no DNA to check the TCRdb D call of TRBD2. The CDR3 length is 20 residues. The V gene's germline CDR1 is SGHAT and CDR2 FQDESV (reference sequence). CDR3 sequence: CASSYHPISGGSSSYNEQFF.

CDR3 residues: CASSLTAAGGQETQYF. The V call is TRBV12-3 or TRBV12-4, the J call TRBJ2-5; absent DNA, TCRdb's TRBD2 call cannot be checked. CDR3 size: 16 residues.

The V and J genes are TRBV12-3 or TRBV12-4 and TRBJ2-5; TCRdb's assignment of TRBD1 cannot be checked, as there is no DNA. The CDR3 contains 14 residues. The CDR3 loop reads CAITLRGGEETQYF.

The J gene is TRBJ2-1, the V gene TRBV2. In germline, CDR1 is SNHLY, CDR2 FYNNEI. The CDR3 sequence is 13 residues long. The CDR3 reads CASSETRLLGQFF.

V gene TRBV15 combines with J gene TRBJ2-1; TCRdb selects TRBD2, and the lack of DNA leaves this call unchecked. The CDR3 covers 16 residues. CDR1 is LNHNV, CDR2 YYDKDF, per germline (reference sequence). CDR3 in amino acids: CATSRDQEGGLGEQFF. The full variable domain, with the rest looked up from reference TRBV15 and TRBJ2-1, is DAMVIQNPRYQVTQFGKPVTLSCSQTLNHNVMYWYQQKSSQAPKLLFHYYDKDFNNEADTPDNFQSRRPNTSFCFLDIRSPGLGDTAMYLCATSRDQEGGLGEQFFGPGTRLTVL.

This chain connects TRBV5-6 to TRBJ2-2. Germline CDR1 and CDR2: SGHDT and YYEEEE. The CDR3 covers 12 residues. The CDR3 sequence: CASSLISGELFF. The entire variable domain, with the rest obtained from reference TRBV5-6 and TRBJ2-2, is as follows: DAGVTQSPTHLIKTRGQQVTLRCSPKSGHDTVSWYQQALGQGPQFIFQYYEEEERQRGNFPDRFSGHQFPNYSSELNVNALLLGDSALYLCASSLISGELFFGEGSRLTVL.

The CDR3 loop reads CASSFTRGAGETQYF. The V and J genes are TRBV11-2 and TRBJ2-5; with no DNA, the TCRdb D assignment of TRBD2 cannot be verified. There are 15 residues in the CDR3. Germline V CDR1 and CDR2: SGHAT, FQNNGV. Together with reference TRBV11-2 and TRBJ2-5, the CDR3 gives the full variable domain: EAGVAQSPRYKIIEKRQSVAFWCNPISGHATLYWYQQILGQGPKLLIQFQNNGVVDDSQLPKDRFSAERLKGVDSTLKIQPAKLEDSAVYLCASSFTRGAGETQYFGPGTRLLVL.

The chain recombines TRBV6-1 with TRBJ2-3; TCRdb indicates TRBD1, and absent DNA this call remains unverified. The germline CDR1 and CDR2 sequences are MNHNS and SASEGT. This CDR3 has 13 amino acids. The CDR3 sequence is CASSRDRTDTQYF.

This chain joins TRBV7-2 and TRBJ2-3; the D call from TCRdb, TRBD1, cannot be confirmed without DNA. The germline V gene encodes CDR1 SGHTA and CDR2 FQGNSA. The CDR3 length is 17 residues. This CDR3 is CASSQRSGTGYTDTQYF. Complete variable domain (other parts from reference TRBV7-2 and TRBJ2-3): GAGVSQSPSNKVTEKGKDVELRCDPISGHTALYWYRQSLGQGLEFLIYFQGNSAPDKSGLPSDRFSAERTGGSVSTLTIQRTQQEDSAVYLCASSQRSGTGYTDTQYFGPGTRLTVL.

The chain couples TRBV7-8 to TRBJ2-6; without DNA, the TCRdb call of TRBD1 cannot be checked. Germline V gives CDR1 SGHVS, CDR2 FQNEAQ. The CDR3 length is 16 residues. CDR3 protein: CASRGQGVPGANVLTF.